This entry lists 23 T cell receptor beta chains sequenced from one sample in a study of T cells in Graves' hyperthyroidism and ophthalmopathy. TCR beta CDR3 regions were amplified from RNA transcripts. The HTBI primer set was used in a first-round RT-PCR of the TCR CDR3. Each CDR3 protein is one row after TCRdb ran MiXCR on the multiplex PCR reads. The table includes about 420,000 distinct CDR3 sequences, approximately 15% detected once. Sequencing was done on a sample of blood. These receptors were collected from a woman between 18 and 29 years old with Graves' hyperthyroidism.

This clonotype occurred many times. The chain is built from TRBV5-1 and TRBJ2-7, with a tentative D call TRBD2 (6 bases). The CDR3 totals 15 residues. Germline assignment: CDR1 SGHRS and CDR2 YFSETQ. Trimming pared 0 bases from V and 4 bases from J, leaving 14 bases between. CDR3 nucleotide sequence: TGCGCCAGCAGCTTGGACCCCGGGAGTCATTACGAGCAGTACTTC. Protein product: CASSLDPGSHYEQYF. The full variable domain, with the rest looked up from reference TRBV5-1 and TRBJ2-7, is KAGVTQTPRYLIKTRGQQVTLSCSPISGHRSVSWYQQTPGQGLQFLFEYFSETQRNKGNFPGRFSGRQFSNSRSEMNVSTLELGDSALYLCASSLDPGSHYEQYFGPGTRLTVT.

This clonotype was found many times. The chain is built from TRBV27 and TRBJ1-4; tentatively, D is TRBD1 (6 bases). V was pared by 6 bases and J by 7 bases, with 21 bases between. Germline V lookup: CDR1 MNHEY, CDR2 SMNVEV (reference sequence). This CDR3 comprises 16 residues. The CDR3 protein is CASRAILGRGGEKLFF. CDR3 sequence (DNA): TGTGCCAGCAGGGCAATCTTGGGCAGGGGCGGTGAAAAACTGTTTTTT.

This clonotype appeared many times. The chain has TRBV7-2 and TRBJ1-5, with a weak D call TRBD1 (6 bases). Germline-derived CDR1 and CDR2 are SGHTA and FQGNSA. Trimming stripped 2 bases from V and 7 bases from J, with 15 bases between. CDR3 length: 15 amino acids. CDR3 sequence (DNA): TGTGCCAGCAGCTTATCGGGGGCGGGGGGCCAGCCCCAGCATTTT. This codes for CASSLSGAGGQPQHF.

On this clonotype: This could be a read error, since a much larger clone is one nucleotide away. The rearrangement joins TRBV30 to TRBJ2-1; perhaps TRBD1 as D (9 bases). CDR3 size: 15 residues. Trimming took off 3 bases at V and 7 bases at J, with 19 bases between the two ends. CDR1 is GTSNPN, CDR2 SVGIG, per germline (reference sequence). CDR3 sequence (DNA): TGTGCCTGGAGAGATAGCGGGACAGGGCGAAATGAGCAGTTCTTC. It encodes CAWRDSGTGRNEQFF.

V is TRBV29-1 and J is TRBJ1-2; D not resolved. This CDR3 comprises 12 residues. With 0 bases removed from V and 8 bases from J, the gap between germline ends came to 10 bases. The germline gives CDR1 SQVTM, CDR2 ANQGSEA. For the CDR3, the DNA is TGCAGCGTTGAAGATAATGAGGAGGGCTACACCTTC. As protein: CSVEDNEEGYTF.

In its sample, this clonotype was seen many times. V and J are TRBV6-1 and TRBJ1-5; D is unclear. Trimming cost V 5 bases and J 3 bases, with 8 bases left between them. The CDR3 is 13 amino acids. Germline V lookup: CDR1 MNHNS, CDR2 SASEGT. CDR3 in amino acids: CASSPSFNQPQHF. CDR3 coding DNA: TGTGCCAGCAGTCCGTCCTTCAATCAGCCCCAGCATTTT.

In the case of this clonotype: One base away lies a much larger clone, so this may be a sequencing read error. The CDR3 nucleotides read TGTGCCAGCAGCCTGGAAACGGGGCCGGAAAATAAGCAGTTCTTC. Amino acids: CASSLETGPENKQFF. The chain recombines TRBV11-1 with TRBJ2-1; D tentatively fits TRBD1 or TRBD2 (5 bases each). There are 15 residues in the CDR3. Germline V gives CDR1 SGHAT, CDR2 FQDESV (reference sequence). The germline V and J ends were trimmed by 5 bases and 11 bases, with 22 bases remaining between them.

This clonotype was found many times. The chain combines TRBV20-1 with TRBJ2-7, with a weak D call TRBD1 (6 bases). Germline V gives CDR1 DFQATT, CDR2 SNEGSKA (reference sequence). The CDR3 runs to 11 residues. Trimming left V 7 bases short and J 3 bases short, with 10 bases between. CDR3 bases: TGCAGTGTGGACAGAGACTACGAGCAGTACTTC. Amino acid sequence: CSVDRDYEQYF.

The chain has TRBV19 and TRBJ2-3; tentative D call: TRBD1 (6 bases). The ends were cut back, 6 bases at V and 5 bases at J, with 12 bases in the middle. The CDR3 covers 13 residues. Germline-derived CDR1 and CDR2 are LNHDA and SQIVND (reference sequence). The CDR3: CASRRTDEDTQYF. Written as DNA, the CDR3 is TGTGCCAGTAGGCGGACAGATGAAGATACGCAGTATTTT. The variable domain in full, completed from reference TRBV19 and TRBJ2-3, reads DGGITQSPKYLFRKEGQNVTLSCEQNLNHDAMYWYRQDPGQGLRLIYYSQIVNDFQKGDIAEGYSVSREKKESFPLTVTSAQKNPTAFYLCASRRTDEDTQYFGPGTRLTVL.

The chain joins TRBV5-1 to TRBJ1-5; no clear D gene. V lost 0 bases and J lost 2, with 9 bases in between. Per germline, CDR1 SGHRS and CDR2 YFSETQ. The CDR3 is made up of 15 amino acids. The chain's CDR3 is CASSLGPDGNQPQHF. In DNA form, the CDR3 reads TGCGCCAGCAGCTTGGGCCCAGACGGCAATCAGCCCCAGCATTTT.

The table lists this clonotype with a count of one. A much larger clone sits a single nucleotide away, making a read error possible. This chain joins TRBV5-1 and TRBJ2-7, with D unclear. Per germline, CDR1 SGHRS and CDR2 YFSETQ. Deletions cut 0 bases from V and 6 bases from J, with 13 bases between. The CDR3 consists of 14 residues. For the CDR3, the DNA is TGCGCCAGCAGCTTGGGGGCCCCTCCCGGCGAGCAGTACTTC. Translated: CASSLGAPPGEQYF.

The chain is built from TRBV29-1 and TRBJ2-3; D not certain. CDR1 and CDR2 (germline): SQVTM, ANQGSEA. The CDR3 extends over 14 amino acids. The V and J ends lost 7 bases and 0 bases respectively, with 14 bases between them. Written as DNA, the CDR3 is TGCAGCGCTGACCCCGGAGCTAGCACAGATACGCAGTATTTT. It translates to CSADPGASTDTQYF.

This chain links TRBV11-2 with TRBJ2-5; no firm D call. Germline-derived CDR1 and CDR2 are SGHAT and FQNNGV. There are 13 residues in the CDR3. Trimming shortened V by 7 bases and J by 0 bases, and 9 bases separated the two germline ends. CDR3 region: CASKTGNQETQYF. Here the CDR3 DNA reads TGTGCCAGCAAAACGGGCAACCAAGAGACCCAGTACTTC.

This clonotype showed up just a few times. The chain links TRBV6-5 to TRBJ1-6; no reliable D call. V lost 0 bases and J 10 bases, leaving 13 bases between the germline ends. The CDR3 runs to 15 residues. CDR1 and CDR2 (germline): MNHEY, SVGAGI. In DNA, the CDR3 is TGTGCCAGCAGTTACTCGAGACTAGCGGGGTCACCCCTCCACTTT. It yields the protein CASSYSRLAGSPLHF.

This clonotype has a count of ten or more. The CDR3 region has the DNA TGTGCCAGCAGGGGACCCCTGGGCACTGAAGCTTTCTTT. Its protein is CASRGPLGTEAFF. The chain has TRBV12-3 or TRBV12-4 and TRBJ1-1, with D possibly TRBD1 on 5 matching bases. The CDR3 spans 13 residues. Trimming pared 6 bases from V and 4 bases from J, leaving 12 bases between.

The sample holds many counts of this clonotype. This chain links TRBV28 with TRBJ1-5, with 9 positions matching TRBD1. V shed 5 bases, J shed 7 bases, and the junction held 15 bases outside the gene matches. This CDR3 has 17 amino acids. Germline V gene lookup returns CDR1 MDHEN and CDR2 SYDVKM. DNA for the CDR3: TGTGCCAGCAGTCACAGGGGGCAATCGTACACCCACCAGCCCCAGCATTTT. It codes for CASSHRGQSYTHQPQHF.

This clonotype has ten or more counts. The V gene is TRBV12-3 or TRBV12-4, the J gene TRBJ1-5; D might be TRBD1 (5 bases). Trimming shortened V by 3 bases and J by 4 bases, and 10 bases separated the two germline ends. The CDR3 extends over 14 amino acids. Here the CDR3 DNA reads TGTGCCAGCAGTTTTGGGGCGGCAAATCAGCCCCAGCATTTT. Its translation is CASSFGAANQPQHF.

Comments on this clonotype: Given a much more abundant clone one base away, this may be a read error. The chain is built from TRBV4-1 and TRBJ2-7; 8 positions agree with TRBD1. This CDR3 has 15 residues. CDR1 MGHRA and CDR2 YSYEKL come from the germline V gene. V lost 5 bases, J lost 5 bases, and 11 bases stayed unmatched. This CDR3 is CASSNSGTGLNEQYF. CDR3 in DNA: TGCGCCAGCAGCAACTCCGGGACAGGCTTAAACGAGCAGTACTTC.

This rearrangement joins TRBV4-1 to TRBJ2-3; the match to TRBD2 covers 9 bases. The CDR3 totals 18 residues. V shed 0 bases and J 4 bases; nucleotides not matched to a gene: 11. CDR1 is MGHRA, CDR2 YSYEKL, per germline. The CDR3 spells CASSQDTLSGSRSDTQYF. In nucleotides, the CDR3 is TGCGCCAGCAGCCAAGACACTCTTAGCGGGAGTCGGTCAGATACGCAGTATTTT.

The rearrangement joins TRBV7-6 to TRBJ2-7; a possible D gene is TRBD2 (7 bases). CDR3 size: 15 residues. Germline CDR1 and CDR2: SGHVS and FNYEAQ. V lost 5 bases, J lost 5 bases, and 19 bases lay in between. CDR3 in amino acids: CASSHPGRGSDEQYF. In nucleotides, the CDR3 is TGTGCCAGCAGCCATCCGGGGAGGGGGTCCGACGAGCAGTACTTC.

Many counts were recorded for this clonotype. The gene calls are TRBV6-2 or TRBV6-3 and TRBJ2-5, with D perhaps being TRBD1 or TRBD2 (5 bases each). Germline-derived CDR1 and CDR2 are MNHEY and SVGEGT. There are 15 residues in the CDR3. With 5 bases removed from V and 8 bases from J, the gap between germline ends came to 21 bases. The CDR3 reads CASSQPGPESLTQYF. CDR3 DNA: TGTGCCAGCAGTCAACCGGGACCAGAGTCGTTAACCCAGTACTTC.

The chain recombines TRBV25-1 with TRBJ2-3; D not certain. The CDR3 is 14 residues long. Germline loops: CDR1 MGHDK, CDR2 SYGVNS. V was cut by 5 bases and J by 0 bases, with 9 bases left in between. CDR3 sequence reads: CASSKPLSTDTQYF. DNA for the CDR3: TGTGCCAGCAGTAAACCCCTCAGCACAGATACGCAGTATTTT.

This chain uses TRBV18 with TRBJ1-2; D is unresolved. The V end lost 3 bases, the J end lost 3 bases, and 14 bases lay between the germline ends. Germline V gives CDR1 KGHSH, CDR2 LQKENI. CDR3 size: 15 residues. The CDR3 spells CASSPFSGSDYGYTF. DNA for the CDR3: TGTGCCAGCTCACCGTTTTCCGGGTCGGACTATGGCTACACCTTC.